These 28 T cell receptor beta chains came from one sample sequenced in a study of T cells in Graves' hyperthyroidism and ophthalmopathy. The CDR3 regions of TCR beta were amplified from RNA transcripts. During a first-round RT-PCR of the TCR CDR3, the HTBI primer set was used. TCRdb processed the multiplex PCR reads anew with MiXCR; each CDR3 protein has one entry. The sample carries roughly 630,000 distinct CDR3 sequences, 15% to 18% recorded once. The sequencing input was blood. Receptors were obtained from a woman in her 30s with Graves' hyperthyroidism.

This clonotype was counted at least ten times. The chain couples TRBV7-8 to TRBJ2-7; possibly TRBD1 or TRBD2 for D (6 bases each). Trimming shortened V by 2 bases and J by 3 bases, and 11 bases separated the two germline ends. Looked up from germline, CDR1 is SGHVS and CDR2 is FQNEAQ. This CDR3 contains 14 residues. The CDR3 nucleotides are TGTGCCAGCAGCTTATACGGGGGCTTCTACGAGCAGTACTTC. It yields the protein CASSLYGGFYEQYF.

This clonotype has a count of ten or more. The J gene is TRBJ2-7, the V gene TRBV13; 7 bases are a match to TRBD2. Germline assignment: CDR1 PRHDT and CDR2 FYEKMQ (reference sequence). The CDR3 has 15 residues. V shed 0 bases, J shed 4 bases, and the junction held 6 bases outside the gene matches. In DNA form, the CDR3 reads TGTGCCAGCAGCTTAGGTTCTAGCGGAACTTACGAGCAGTACTTC. Its translation is CASSLGSSGTYEQYF.

This clonotype was counted a few times. The gene calls are TRBV15 and TRBJ2-2, with D perhaps being TRBD1 or TRBD2 (7 bases each). Deletions cut 3 bases from V and 6 bases from J, with 17 bases between. CDR1 is LNHNV and CDR2 is YYDKDF in the germline V gene (reference sequence). CDR3 length: 16 residues. The CDR3 spells CATSSLLAGGAGELFF. CDR3 nucleotide sequence: TGTGCCACCAGCAGTCTCCTCGCAGGGGGGGCCGGGGAGCTGTTTTTT.

Many counts were recorded for this clonotype. V is TRBV7-9 and J is TRBJ2-7; TRBD1 matches 9 bases. After removal of 5 bases from V and 5 bases from J, the junction contained 1 base not matched to a gene. This CDR3 is built from 12 residues. CDR1 is SEHNR, CDR2 FQNEAQ, per germline (reference sequence). CDR3 nucleotides: TGTGCCAGCAGCGACAGGGGGAACGAGCAGTACTTC. Its translation is CASSDRGNEQYF.

In its sample, this clonotype was seen many times. This chain links TRBV11-2 with TRBJ2-3; D perhaps matches TRBD1 (6 bases). Trimming took off 2 bases at V and 2 bases at J, with 14 bases between the two ends. Germline V gene data show CDR1 as SGHAT and CDR2 as FQNNGV. The CDR3 consists of 16 residues. The CDR3 region has the DNA TGTGCCAGCAGCTTACTGGGGGCCATAATCACAGATACGCAGTATTTT. Its protein is CASSLLGAIITDTQYF. The full variable domain, its missing parts supplied by reference TRBV11-2 and TRBJ2-3, is EAGVAQSPRYKIIEKRQSVAFWCNPISGHATLYWYQQILGQGPKLLIQFQNNGVVDDSQLPKDRFSAERLKGVDSTLKIQPAKLEDSAVYLCASSLLGAIITDTQYFGPGTRLTVL.

Many counts were recorded for this clonotype. The chain uses TRBV28 and TRBJ2-5; 10 nucleotides match TRBD2. V gave up 1 base and J gave up 5 bases; unmatched junction bases: 10. Germline V CDR1 and CDR2: MDHEN, SYDVKM. The CDR3 loop spans 17 amino acids. The CDR3 protein is CASSLSASGSSFETQYF. The DNA for the CDR3 is TGTGCCAGCAGTTTATCAGCTAGCGGGAGTTCGTTTGAGACCCAGTACTTC.

There are a few counts of this clonotype. The V gene is TRBV10-3, the J gene TRBJ2-3, with 12 positions matching TRBD2. The trim removed 7 bases at V and 0 bases at J, leaving 14 bases unmatched. The germline CDR1 and CDR2 sequences are ENHRY and SYGVKD. The CDR3 extends over 19 amino acids. CDR3 residues: CAIMPYPQGLAGSTDTQYF. CDR3 nucleotide sequence: TGTGCCATCATGCCCTACCCCCAAGGACTAGCGGGAAGCACAGATACGCAGTATTTT.

The chain recombines TRBV4-3 with TRBJ2-3; TRBD2 agrees at 11 bases. V lost 1 base, J lost 4 bases, and 7 bases stayed unmatched. There are 17 residues in the CDR3. CDR1 is LGHNA, CDR2 YSLEER, per germline. CDR3 in amino acids: CASSQGGLAVGSDTQYF. The DNA of the CDR3 is TGCGCCAGCAGCCAAGGGGGACTAGCGGTCGGATCAGATACGCAGTATTTT.

This clonotype was recorded a few times. The J gene is TRBJ2-1, the V gene TRBV20-1; D is ambiguous. The CDR3 is 17 residues long. Germline V gene sequence: CDR1 DFQATT, CDR2 SNEGSKA (reference sequence). Trimming removed 5 bases at V and 1 base at J, with 21 bases between. CDR3 nucleotide sequence: TGCAGTGCTTACGACTTTAGGACCGCAAATTCCTACAATGAGCAGTTCTTC. This translates into CSAYDFRTANSYNEQFF.

This clonotype appeared many times. The chain combines TRBV12-3 or TRBV12-4 with TRBJ1-6; D perhaps matches TRBD1 (6 bases). V was trimmed by 2 bases and J by 9 bases, leaving 11 bases between them. This CDR3 has 14 residues. CDR3 region: CASSLNTQGSPLHF. CDR3 in DNA: TGTGCCAGCAGTTTAAATACACAGGGTTCACCCCTCCACTTT.

The rearrangement links TRBV30 to TRBJ2-7; the D is unclear. Germline V gives CDR1 GTSNPN, CDR2 SVGIG (reference sequence). The CDR3 length is 11 residues. The ends were cut back, 0 bases at V and 7 bases at J, with 7 bases in the middle. The CDR3 here is CAWSVMVEQYF. The CDR3 bases are TGTGCCTGGAGTGTAATGGTAGAGCAGTACTTC.

This chain joins TRBV7-9 and TRBJ2-7; 7 bases are a match to TRBD2. Germline V gene data show CDR1 as SEHNR and CDR2 as FQNEAQ (reference sequence). This CDR3 comprises 15 residues. V lost 7 bases, J lost 3 bases, and 12 bases stayed unmatched. The DNA for the CDR3 is TGTGCCAGCAACCCACACGGAACGGGAGGCTACGAGCAGTACTTC. Residues: CASNPHGTGGYEQYF.

V usage is TRBV30 and J usage is TRBJ2-3; the D gene is possibly TRBD2 (6 bases). Germline V CDR1 and CDR2: GTSNPN, SVGIG (reference sequence). The CDR3 consists of 14 residues. The V end lost 1 base, the J end lost 4 bases, and 12 bases lay between the germline ends. CDR3 DNA sequence: TGTGCCTGGAGTGGAACTAGCTGGTCAGATACGCAGTATTTT. Translated: CAWSGTSWSDTQYF.

The chain links TRBV6-6 to TRBJ2-7; 13 bases align to TRBD2. Germline trimming cut 0 bases from V and 6 bases from J; bases unmatched to any gene: 2. The CDR3 extends over 15 amino acids. The germline V gene has CDR1 MNHNY and CDR2 SVGAGI (reference sequence). The CDR3 loop reads CASSYSRTSGSEQYF. Written as DNA, the CDR3 is TGTGCCAGCAGTTACTCTCGGACTAGCGGGAGCGAGCAGTACTTC.

This clonotype came up a few times. This chain connects TRBV4-1 to TRBJ1-1, with D unclear. The CDR3 length is 15 residues. Germline V gene data show CDR1 as MGHRA and CDR2 as YSYEKL. Deletions cut 0 bases from V and 1 base from J, with 9 bases between. The CDR3 DNA reads as TGCGCCAGCAGCCAAGATCAAGGGTGGAACACTGAAGCTTTCTTT. Translated: CASSQDQGWNTEAFF.

This clonotype was detected ten times or more. The chain couples TRBV3-1 to TRBJ2-7; a possible D gene is TRBD2 (5 bases). Trimming stripped 2 bases from V and 7 bases from J, with 15 bases between. CDR3 length: 14 residues. CDR1 is LGHDT and CDR2 is YNNKEL in the germline V gene (reference sequence). The CDR3 sequence: CASSQSLPRLEQYF. The CDR3 DNA sequence: TGTGCCAGCAGCCAATCCCTACCTCGACTAGAGCAGTACTTC.

This chain uses TRBV20-1 with TRBJ1-1; no definite D call. V dropped 6 bases and J dropped 4 bases, with 15 bases sitting between them. The length of the CDR3 is 13 residues. The V gene's germline CDR1 is DFQATT and CDR2 SNEGSKA (reference sequence). The CDR3 DNA follows: TGCAGTGCCGCGGGTCCCTCCGGCACTGAAGCTTTCTTT. This encodes CSAAGPSGTEAFF.

This clonotype came up many times. The rearrangement uses TRBV27 and TRBJ2-5; D call uncertain. V dropped 0 bases and J dropped 4 bases, with 9 bases sitting between them. CDR1 MNHEY and CDR2 SMNVEV come from the germline V gene (reference sequence). The CDR3 has 14 amino acids. The CDR3, as DNA: TGTGCCAGCAGTTTATCGGTAACCGGAGAGACCCAGTACTTC. This translates into CASSLSVTGETQYF.

This clonotype has only a few counts. The chain employs TRBV7-9 and TRBJ2-1, with TRBD2 matching 15 bases. The trim removed 4 bases at V and 2 bases at J, leaving 6 bases unmatched. CDR3 size: 18 residues. Germline V lookup: CDR1 SEHNR, CDR2 FQNEAQ (reference sequence). CDR3 bases: TGTGCCAGCAGCTCCCAGGGACTAGCGGGAGGAACCTACAATGAGCAGTTCTTC. Its protein product is CASSSQGLAGGTYNEQFF.

V gene TRBV12-3 or TRBV12-4 combines with J gene TRBJ1-5, with D possibly matching TRBD1 (6 bases). CDR3 length: 16 residues. The germline V and J ends were trimmed by 5 bases and 6 bases, with 20 bases remaining between them. This CDR3 is CASSPVGGAVGQPQHF. The CDR3, as DNA: TGTGCCAGCAGTCCCGTCGGGGGGGCTGTGGGTCAGCCCCAGCATTTT.

The chain combines TRBV6-1 with TRBJ1-4; D might be TRBD1 (6 bases). Germline-derived CDR1 and CDR2 are MNHNS and SASEGT. The CDR3 is made up of 14 amino acids. Trimming removed 7 bases from V and 4 bases from J, with 13 bases in between. The CDR3 sequence is CASTRGGGNEKLFF. In DNA form, the CDR3 reads TGTGCCAGCACCCGAGGGGGGGGTAATGAAAAACTGTTTTTT.

V is TRBV6-1 and J is TRBJ2-2; 14 bases align to TRBD2. Germline lookup yields CDR1 MNHNS and CDR2 SASEGT. The V gene end was trimmed by 5 bases and the J gene end by 6 bases; junction bases not matched to a gene: 11. The CDR3 runs to 18 residues. CDR3 bases: TGTGCCAGCAGTTCCACCATGACTAGCGGGAGGGCCGCCGGGGAGCTGTTTTTT. Translating it yields CASSSTMTSGRAAGELFF.

The chain employs TRBV7-9 and TRBJ1-2, with 11 bases matching TRBD1. This CDR3 spans 16 amino acids. J gave up 4 bases and V 7 bases, and 11 bases lay outside the gene matches. CDR1 and CDR2 (germline): SEHNR, FQNEAQ (reference sequence). The CDR3 region is CASIDEPGQGGYGYTF. As DNA, the CDR3 is TGTGCCAGCATCGATGAACCGGGACAGGGGGGCTATGGCTACACCTTC.

V and J are TRBV30 and TRBJ2-3; 8 bases are shared with TRBD2. The CDR3 is 14 amino acids. Germline V gene lookup returns CDR1 GTSNPN and CDR2 SVGIG (reference sequence). V trimming: 0 bases; J trimming: 6 bases; junction bases outside the gene matches: 5. CDR3 amino acids: CAWSVLSGGDTQYF. The CDR3 coding sequence is TGTGCCTGGAGTGTTCTTTCGGGAGGGGATACGCAGTATTTT. Full variable domain (outside the CDR3, taken from reference TRBV30 and TRBJ2-3): SQTIHQWPATLVQPVGSPLSLECTVEGTSNPNLYWYRQAAGRGLQLLFYSVGIGQISSEVPQNLSASRPQDRQFILSSKKLLLSDSGFYLCAWSVLSGGDTQYFGPGTRLTVL.

This clonotype was detected many times. The V and J genes are TRBV5-5 and TRBJ2-3; D not certain. V gave up 0 bases and J gave up 0 bases, with 14 bases separating them. The germline V gene encodes CDR1 SGHKS and CDR2 YYEKEE (reference sequence). The CDR3 sequence is 17 residues long. The CDR3 sequence is CASSLGRIRTSTDTQYF. The CDR3 DNA reads TGTGCCAGCAGCTTGGGAAGGATTAGAACTAGCACAGATACGCAGTATTTT.

This clonotype came up many times. The chain links TRBV27 to TRBJ1-2, with a tentative D call TRBD1 (5 bases). The CDR3 covers 13 residues. Between the trimmed V and J ends, which lost 2 bases and 2 bases, there was a span of 6 bases. Looked up from germline, CDR1 is MNHEY and CDR2 is SMNVEV (reference sequence). The CDR3 here is CASSLGGNYGYTF. CDR3 DNA sequence: TGTGCCAGCAGTTTAGGGGGAAACTATGGCTACACCTTC.

The CDR3, as DNA: TGCGCCAGCAGCTTTGGGCGAACAGGGGGAGGCTACGAGCAGTACTTC. Translation: CASSFGRTGGGYEQYF. This chain joins TRBV5-1 and TRBJ2-7; TRBD1 matches 8 bases. This CDR3 contains 16 residues. Germline loops: CDR1 SGHRS, CDR2 YFSETQ. J lost 3 bases, V lost 2 bases, and 10 bases had no gene match.

Details on this clonotype: A read error may explain this, as a much larger clone is one base away. As DNA, the CDR3 is TGTGCCAACAGTCCCGGGACTAGAGGTTACGAGCAGTACTTC. Translation gives CANSPGTRGYEQYF. The rearrangement joins TRBV27 to TRBJ2-7; TRBD2 aligns across 8 bases. This CDR3 comprises 14 residues. The V gene's germline CDR1 is MNHEY and CDR2 SMNVEV (reference sequence).